Below are 2 T cell receptor beta chains sequenced from a single sample in a study of radiotherapy plus CTLA-4 blockade in lung cancer. Using immunoSEQ multiplex PCR, the repertoire was profiled, and TCRdb retains in-frame clones only, with some absent. The sample yields some 50,000 clones, 70% to 85% seen once. This specimen was peripheral blood, taken from a patient treated with radiotherapy plus ipilimumab. These receptors all come from a human donor with non-small cell lung cancer who had a partial response to radiotherapy plus ipilimumab.

The V and J genes are TRBV7-2 and TRBJ2-7, with unresolved D. CDR1 is SGHTA and CDR2 is FQGNSA in the germline V gene. Trimming removed 5 bases at V and 0 bases at J, with 14 bases between. There are 15 residues in the CDR3. CDR3 sequence (DNA): TGTGCCAGCAGCCCATCTAGGAGAAGCTCCTACGAGCAGTACTTC. Protein sequence: CASSPSRRSSYEQYF.

This rearrangement joins TRBV5-4 to TRBJ2-5, with 11 bases fitting TRBD1. Germline CDR1 SGHNT, CDR2 YYREEE (reference sequence). This CDR3 comprises 16 residues. V lost 5 bases, J lost 1 base, and 7 bases stayed unmatched. The CDR3 DNA reads as TGTGCCAGCAGTTCGGGACAGGGGGTTGGCCAAGAGACCCAGTACTTC. It yields the protein CASSSGQGVGQETQYF.